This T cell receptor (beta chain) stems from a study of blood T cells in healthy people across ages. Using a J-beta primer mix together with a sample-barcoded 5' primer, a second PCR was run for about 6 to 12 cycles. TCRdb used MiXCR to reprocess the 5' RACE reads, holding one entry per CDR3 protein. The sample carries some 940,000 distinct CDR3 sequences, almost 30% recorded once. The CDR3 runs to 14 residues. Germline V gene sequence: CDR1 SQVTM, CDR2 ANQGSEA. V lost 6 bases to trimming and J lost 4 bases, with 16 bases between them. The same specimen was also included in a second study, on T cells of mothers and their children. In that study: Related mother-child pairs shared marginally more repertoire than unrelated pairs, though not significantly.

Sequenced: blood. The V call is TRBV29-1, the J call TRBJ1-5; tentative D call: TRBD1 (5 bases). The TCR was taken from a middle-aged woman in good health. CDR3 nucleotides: TGCAGCGTACAGGCGGTTGGCCCAAATCAGCCCCAGCATTTT. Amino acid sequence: CSVQAVGPNQPQHF.